This passage covers 6 T cell receptor beta chains from one sample sequenced in a study of blood T cell repertoires in COVID-19. TCRdb's table, derived via immunoSEQ multiplex PCR, lists solely in-frame clones and lacks some. This sample has approximately 250,000 clones, with more than 70% found just once. Sequenced: PBMCs or T cells enriched from blood (not recorded which). Receptors were obtained from a woman aged 55-69 years in a cohort exposed to, infected with or recovered from COVID-19 (not recorded which).

The chain recombines TRBV5-1 with TRBJ1-1; D is unresolved. The CDR3 spans 14 residues. Germline CDR1 and CDR2: SGHRS and YFSETQ. V was trimmed by 5 bases and J by 1 base, leaving 12 bases between them. CDR3 region: CASSPARKNTEAFF. The CDR3 coding sequence is TGCGCCAGCAGTCCGGCGCGGAAGAACACTGAAGCTTTCTTT.

V usage is TRBV7-2 and J usage is TRBJ2-7, with 8 bases lining up with TRBD2. CDR1 is SGHTA, CDR2 FQGNSA, per germline. V was pared by 5 bases and J by 4 bases, with 7 bases of the junction left unmatched. This CDR3 is built from 14 residues. CDR3 sequence reads: CASSVGLGGYEQYF. The CDR3 DNA is TGTGCCAGCAGCGTGGGACTAGGGGGTTACGAGCAGTACTTC.

This sequence joins TRBV24-1 and TRBJ2-7, with D possibly matching TRBD2 (5 bases). The germline gives CDR1 KGHDR, CDR2 SFDVKD. With 3 bases removed from V and 9 bases from J, the gap between germline ends came to 20 bases. CDR3 length equals 15 residues. This CDR3 is CATSDKGPGTSRQYF. Written as DNA, the CDR3 is TGTGCCACCAGTGATAAAGGACCGGGAACGAGCAGGCAGTACTTC.

The CDR3 nucleotides are TGCGCCAGCAGCCCCGGACTAGCGGGGGACAATGAGCAGTTCTTC. Translating it yields CASSPGLAGDNEQFF. The chain has TRBV5-1 and TRBJ2-1; TRBD2 matches 13 bases. The germline CDR1 and CDR2 sequences are SGHRS and YFSETQ. V lost 4 bases, J lost 5 bases, and 3 bases stayed unmatched. This CDR3 region has 15 residues. Using reference TRBV5-1 and TRBJ2-1 for the parts outside the CDR3, the full variable domain is KAGVTQTPRYLIKTRGQQVTLSCSPISGHRSVSWYQQTPGQGLQFLFEYFSETQRNKGNFPGRFSGRQFSNSRSEMNVSTLELGDSALYLCASSPGLAGDNEQFFGPGTRLTVL.

This chain links TRBV9 with TRBJ2-5; 12 bases line up with TRBD2. V shed 3 bases, J shed 2 bases, and the junction held 5 bases outside the gene matches. Germline V gene lookup returns CDR1 SGDLS and CDR2 YYNGEE. The CDR3 is 16 amino acids. The CDR3 loop reads CASSGTSGRRQETQYF. As DNA, the CDR3 is TGTGCCAGCAGCGGAACTAGCGGGAGGAGACAAGAGACCCAGTACTTC.

The chain joins TRBV10-2 to TRBJ2-1; TRBD2 matches 8 bases. Unmatched junction bases numbered 5, after V lost 8 bases and J lost 8 bases. Germline V CDR1 and CDR2: WSHSY, SAAADI. CDR3 size: 12 residues. The CDR3 loop reads CASGSGNDEQFF. CDR3 DNA: TGCGCCAGCGGTAGCGGGAATGATGAGCAGTTCTTC.